This entry lists 24 T cell receptor beta chains sequenced from one sample in a study of Ad26.COV2.S vaccination and SARS-CoV-2 variants. Only in-frame clones appear in the TCRdb table, and some are missing; sequencing was by immunoSEQ multiplex PCR. The table has 200,000 to 250,000 clones, 88% seen once. The treatment denotes: roughly 19 received Ad26.COV2.S at low or high dose, single or two shots; roughly 5 received placebo; per-sample allocation not given. At day 63 after the first vaccine or placebo injection, samples were drawn. The source material was peripheral blood, sampled in a trial of Ad26.COV2.S vaccine versus placebo. The receptors come from a person aged 18-65 years who received the Ad26.COV2.S COVID-19 vaccine or a placebo.

The chain is built from TRBV7-6 and TRBJ2-7; weak D call: TRBD1 (6 bases). CDR1 and CDR2 from the germline V gene are SGHVS and FNYEAQ. V was clipped by 2 bases and J by 0 bases, with 11 bases between them. The CDR3 runs to 15 residues. CDR3 DNA sequence: TGTGCCAGCAGCTTACGACAGGACAGCTCCTACGAGCAGTACTTC. This encodes CASSLRQDSSYEQYF. Complete variable domain (other parts from reference TRBV7-6 and TRBJ2-7): GAGVSQSPRYKVTKRGQDVALRCDPISGHVSLYWYRQALGQGPEFLTYFNYEAQQDKSGLPNDRFSAERPEGSISTLTIQRTEQRDSAMYRCASSLRQDSSYEQYFGPGTRLTVT.

V gene TRBV11-2 combines with J gene TRBJ2-1; D call uncertain. Deletions cut 1 base from V and 7 bases from J, with 11 bases between. CDR1 is SGHAT, CDR2 FQNNGV, per germline. This CDR3 region has 14 residues. The CDR3 DNA reads as TGTGCCAGCAGCTTAGGATGGTTTGGGAATGAGCAGTTCTTC. It codes for CASSLGWFGNEQFF.

V and J are TRBV7-9 and TRBJ2-5; 7 bases line up with TRBD1. V dropped 1 base and J dropped 7; count of bases not matched to a gene: 6. The CDR3 is 14 residues long. Germline CDR1 SEHNR, CDR2 FQNEAQ (reference sequence). CDR3 sequence: CASSLGQGTGTQYF. CDR3 in DNA: TGTGCCAGCAGCTTAGGACAGGGAACCGGGACCCAGTACTTC.

A few counts support this clone. The CDR3 nucleotides are TGTGCCAGCATTTCCGCTACTTCCTACAATGAGCAGTTCTTC. This sequence encodes CASISATSYNEQFF. V gene TRBV2 combines with J gene TRBJ2-1; D is ambiguous. V gave up 7 bases and J gave up 1 base, with 11 bases separating them. CDR3 length: 14 amino acids. Germline V CDR1 and CDR2: SNHLY, FYNNEI.

The chain is built from TRBV3-1 (or the pseudogene TRBV3-2) and TRBJ2-6; D is unclear. CDR1 LGHDT and CDR2 YNNKEL come from the germline V gene (reference sequence). V lost 4 bases, J lost 0 bases, and 7 bases lay in between. This CDR3 has 15 residues. DNA of the CDR3: TGTGCCAGCAGCCCTTCGAGCTCTGGGGCCAACGTCCTGACTTTC. Translated: CASSPSSSGANVLTF.

This chain uses TRBV18 with TRBJ2-3; D is unclear. Germline CDR1 and CDR2: KGHSH and LQKENI. This CDR3 region has 16 residues. V lost 1 base, J lost 6 bases, and 17 bases lay in between. The CDR3 DNA sequence: TGTGCCAGCTCACCACTGACAAGTCGAATGGGTGATACGCAGTATTTT. Amino acids: CASSPLTSRMGDTQYF.

This chain connects TRBV19 to TRBJ1-2, with D maybe TRBD1 (5 bases). The CDR3 extends over 17 amino acids. Per the germline V gene, CDR1 is LNHDA and CDR2 is SQIVND (reference sequence). Deletions cut 3 bases from V and 1 base from J, with 18 bases between. CDR3 sequence: CASSIGARENFNYGYTF. CDR3 nucleotide sequence: TGTGCCAGTAGTATCGGGGCCAGGGAAAACTTTAACTATGGCTACACCTTC. The full variable domain, rest sourced from reference TRBV19 and TRBJ1-2, is DGGITQSPKYLFRKEGQNVTLSCEQNLNHDAMYWYRQDPGQGLRLIYYSQIVNDFQKGDIAEGYSVSREKKESFPLTVTSAQKNPTAFYLCASSIGARENFNYGYTFGSGTRLTVV.

The genes are TRBV7-9 and TRBJ2-5, with TRBD1 as a possible D gene (6 bases). The CDR3 is made up of 15 amino acids. V lost 2 bases, J lost 0 bases, and 10 bases lay in between. Germline CDR1 and CDR2: SEHNR and FQNEAQ (reference sequence). The DNA for the CDR3 is TGTGCCAGCAGCTTATTGCAGGGGCACCAAGAGACCCAGTACTTC. Protein product: CASSLLQGHQETQYF.

The chain is built from TRBV14 and TRBJ2-5, with 9 bases lining up with TRBD1. V gave up 0 bases and J gave up 5 bases; unmatched junction bases: 7. The CDR3 spans 16 residues. Germline CDR1 is SGHDN and CDR2 is FVKESK. CDR3: CASSQDRRTGVETQYF. In DNA form, the CDR3 reads TGTGCCAGCAGCCAAGATCGAAGGACAGGGGTGGAGACCCAGTACTTC.

The chain has TRBV10-2 and TRBJ1-4; tentative D call: TRBD1 (6 bases). The CDR3 runs 13 residues. Germline lookup yields CDR1 WSHSY and CDR2 SAAADI. V gave up 7 bases and J gave up 8 bases, with 14 bases separating them. The CDR3 sequence is CASMETGGEKLFF. DNA for the CDR3: TGCGCCAGCATGGAGACAGGCGGCGAAAAACTGTTTTTT.

The chain has TRBV7-8 and TRBJ2-1, with D hard to call. Germline V gives CDR1 SGHVS, CDR2 FQNEAQ. Deletions cut 1 base from V and 5 bases from J, with 9 bases between. This CDR3 region has 14 residues. This chain's CDR3 is CASSLGRAHNEQFF. The CDR3 nucleotides are TGTGCCAGCAGCTTAGGAAGAGCTCACAATGAGCAGTTCTTC.

This chain links TRBV9 with TRBJ2-7, with 14 bases matching TRBD2. Per germline, CDR1 SGDLS and CDR2 YYNGEE. There are 18 residues in the CDR3. Trimming at V came to 5 bases and at J to 0 bases, leaving 10 bases not matched to a gene. The CDR3 protein is CASSAGLAGGPLSYEQYF. In DNA form, the CDR3 reads TGTGCCAGCAGTGCAGGACTAGCGGGAGGTCCCCTCTCCTACGAGCAGTACTTC. Based on the CDR3 plus reference TRBV9 and TRBJ2-7, the full variable domain is DSGVTQTPKHLITATGQRVTLRCSPRSGDLSVYWYQQSLDQGLQFLIQYYNGEERAKGNILERFSAQQFPDLHSELNLSSLELGDSALYFCASSAGLAGGPLSYEQYFGPGTRLTVT.

This clone has ten or more counts. The V gene is TRBV27, the J gene TRBJ1-3; no clear D gene. The germline V gene encodes CDR1 MNHEY and CDR2 SMNVEV (reference sequence). CDR3 length: 14 residues. V dropped 2 bases and J dropped 4 bases, with 9 bases sitting between them. The CDR3 loop reads CASSLGIAGNTIYF. CDR3 nucleotides: TGTGCCAGCAGTTTAGGGATCGCGGGAAACACCATATATTTT.

The chain is built from TRBV5-1 and TRBJ1-3; 8 positions agree with TRBD1. The V gene end was trimmed by 2 bases and the J gene end by 7 bases; junction bases not matched to a gene: 5. Germline loops: CDR1 SGHRS, CDR2 YFSETQ. This CDR3 has 14 amino acids. The DNA for the CDR3 is TGCGCCAGCAGCTTCCTGGACAGGGAGAACACCATATATTTT. This sequence encodes CASSFLDRENTIYF.

V is TRBV4-1 and J is TRBJ2-7; D is possibly TRBD2 (6 bases). Trimming removed 4 bases from V and 4 bases from J, with 14 bases in between. CDR1 and CDR2 from the germline V gene are MGHRA and YSYEKL. CDR3 length equals 14 residues. The CDR3 DNA sequence: TGCGCCAGCAGCCCTCGGGACTCAGGATACGAGCAGTACTTC. The encoded protein is CASSPRDSGYEQYF.

The V and J genes are TRBV6-2 or TRBV6-3 and TRBJ2-1, with TRBD1 matching over 7 bases. Germline trimming cut 0 bases from V and 3 bases from J; bases unmatched to any gene: 8. CDR1 and CDR2 from the germline V gene are MNHEY and SVGEGT. The CDR3 runs 17 residues. The CDR3 sequence is CASSYSPTGANYNEQFF. For the CDR3, the DNA is TGTGCCAGCAGTTACTCCCCAACAGGGGCCAACTACAATGAGCAGTTCTTC.

The chain employs TRBV28 and TRBJ1-6, with 7 positions matching TRBD1. CDR3 length: 13 residues. CDR1 and CDR2 (germline): MDHEN, SYDVKM. J lost 5 bases, V lost 10 bases, and 5 bases had no gene match. The CDR3 DNA sequence: TGTGCCACCCAGGGGGACCATAATTCACCCCTCCACTTT. Translating it yields CATQGDHNSPLHF.

The chain uses TRBV24-1 and TRBJ2-1, with TRBD2 identical over 11 bases. V was clipped by 1 base and J by 10 bases; unmatched bases: 11. This CDR3 spans 17 amino acids. Looked up from germline, CDR1 is KGHDR and CDR2 is SFDVKD. DNA for the CDR3: TGTGCCACCAGTGATTTACACGGGACTAGCGGCCCTGGGGAGCAGTTCTTC. As protein: CATSDLHGTSGPGEQFF.

The J gene is TRBJ2-7, the V gene TRBV4-3; TRBD1 matches 7 bases. The CDR3 runs 16 residues. The junction had 10 bases not matched to a gene; V was cut back by 0 bases and J by 5 bases. Germline CDR1 LGHNA, CDR2 YSLEER. As DNA, the CDR3 is TGCGCCAGCAGCCAAGAAGCCGGGACAGCAATCGACGAGCAGTACTTC. Translating it yields CASSQEAGTAIDEQYF.

CDR3 sequence reads: CASSLLVAGGGLGKETQYF. The DNA of the CDR3 is TGTGCCAGCAGCTTACTTGTAGCGGGAGGGGGCCTAGGAAAAGAGACCCAGTACTTC. This chain uses TRBV7-8 with TRBJ2-5, with 11 nucleotides matching TRBD2. CDR3 length: 19 amino acids. CDR1 is SGHVS and CDR2 is FQNEAQ in the germline V gene. J was trimmed by 3 bases and V by 2 bases; bases with no gene match: 14.

This clone showed up just once. J is TRBJ1-2 and V is TRBV7-2; D unclear. Trimming removed 1 base from V and 5 bases from J, with 11 bases in between. CDR3 length equals 14 residues. From germline, CDR1 is SGHTA and CDR2 FQGNSA. The DNA of the CDR3 is TGTGCCAGCAGCTTAGGGGCAGCTACTTATGGCTACACCTTC. Translation gives CASSLGAATYGYTF.

The genes are TRBV19 and TRBJ2-7; either TRBD1 or TRBD2 may fit D (6 bases each). There are 14 residues in the CDR3. V gave up 9 bases and J gave up 2 bases, with 17 bases separating them. The germline gives CDR1 LNHDA, CDR2 SQIVND (reference sequence). The CDR3 is CASGGRGKTYEQYF. In DNA form, the CDR3 reads TGTGCCAGCGGGGGCAGGGGAAAGACCTACGAGCAGTACTTC.

V gene TRBV25-1 combines with J gene TRBJ2-3; D possibly corresponds to TRBD2 (6 bases). Germline assignment: CDR1 MGHDK and CDR2 SYGVNS. The CDR3 is 14 residues long. The ends were cut back, 6 bases at V and 2 bases at J, with 12 bases in the middle. The CDR3 sequence: CASSRESVTDTQYF. The CDR3, as DNA: TGTGCCAGCAGCCGGGAGAGCGTCACAGATACGCAGTATTTT. Filled out from reference TRBV25-1 and TRBJ2-3, the complete variable domain reads EADIYQTPRYLVIGTGKKITLECSQTMGHDKMYWYQQDPGMELHLIHYSYGVNSTEKGDLSSESTVSRIRTEHFPLTLESARPSHTSQYLCASSRESVTDTQYFGPGTRLTVL.

V usage is TRBV5-1 and J usage is TRBJ2-3; the D call may be TRBD1 or TRBD2 (6 bases each). V lost 0 bases and J lost 1, with 9 bases in between. This CDR3 region has 15 residues. Germline V gene sequence: CDR1 SGHRS, CDR2 YFSETQ. The chain's CDR3 is CASSLEGGRTDTQYF. The CDR3 DNA reads TGCGCCAGCAGCTTGGAGGGGGGACGCACAGATACGCAGTATTTT.